This is a list of T cell receptor beta chains from one sample in a study of blood T cell repertoires in COVID-19. The assay was immunoSEQ multiplex PCR, and TCRdb's table has in-frame clones only and misses some. The table includes some 220,000 clones, 84% detected once. Sequenced sample: peripheral blood. These receptors all stem from an elderly woman with active or convalescent COVID-19. Each CDR3 is given with its conserved first and last residue. The D gene is left open where the match is weak. The size field is filled for only some rows; it gives once, few, many or a size class.

TGTGCCACCAGTGAAAGGACAGGGCTGCTTGATACGCAGTATTTT CATSERTGLLDTQYF . TRBJ2-3 TRBD1 TRBV24-1
TGTGCCAGCTCGGGACAACACAATCAGCCCCAGCATTTT CASSGQHNQPQHF . TRBJ1-5 . TRBV18
TGTGCCAGCAGTTTCAGGTATGGGCAGTACTTC CASSFRYGQYF . TRBJ2-7 . TRBV28
TGTGCCAGCAGCTTGGATTGGGGGGAAGAGACCCAGTACTTC CASSLDWGEETQYF . TRBJ2-5 . TRBV5-4
TGTGCCAGCAGCATCTTCACAGGGGGCGAATACGAGCAGTACTTC CASSIFTGGEYEQYF . TRBJ2-7 TRBD1 TRBV7-8
TGCGCCAGCAGCCAAGCTCACAGGGGGAACACTGAAGCTTTCTTT CASSQAHRGNTEAFF . TRBJ1-1 TRBD1 TRBV4-1
TGTGCCAGTAGTATTCGTCATCCCCAGGGCACTGAAGCTTTCTTT CASSIRHPQGTEAFF . TRBJ1-1 . TRBV19
TGTGCCAGCAGCTTACAGCGGGGGGACAACACAGATACGCAGTATTTT CASSLQRGDNTDTQYF few TRBJ2-3 TRBD2 TRBV7-2
TGTGCCAGCAGCCAGGGAGGGGGTAACTATGGCTACACCTTC CASSQGGGNYGYTF . TRBJ1-2 . TRBV9
TGTGCCAGCTCACCACGTTCGCCAGGGTGGGGCAATGAGCAGTTCTTC CASSPRSPGWGNEQFF few TRBJ2-1 . TRBV18
TGTGCCAGCAGTTACCCTAGCGGGAGCTCCTACGAGCAGTACTTC CASSYPSGSSYEQYF once TRBJ2-7 TRBD2 TRBV6-5
TGTGCCAGCAGCCCAACAGGGGGAGAAGGCTACACCTTC CASSPTGGEGYTF . TRBJ1-2 TRBD1 TRBV7-3
TGTGCCAGCAGCAGTCGACAGGGGGGGAACTCACCCCTCCACTTT CASSSRQGGNSPLHF . TRBJ1-6 TRBD1 TRBV7-2
TGTGCCAGCTCACCCTTTACAGGGGACGAGCAGTACTTC CASSPFTGDEQYF . TRBJ2-7 TRBD1 TRBV18
TGCGCCAGCAGCTTGGTACCGGGGGATGAAAAACTGTTTTTT CASSLVPGDEKLFF . TRBJ1-4 . TRBV5-1
TGTGCCACCAGCAGAAAAACAGGGTTTTCTAGCAATCAGCCCCAGCATTTT CATSRKTGFSSNQPQHF . TRBJ1-5 . TRBV15
TGTGCCAGCAGCTTGGTTACCGGCCCCAGGCCAGATACGCAGTATTTT CASSLVTGPRPDTQYF . TRBJ2-3 . TRBV5-4
TGTGCCAGCAGGGCCCTGTCTGGGACAGTTAACTATGGCTACACCTTC CASRALSGTVNYGYTF . TRBJ1-2 TRBD1 TRBV6-6
TGTGCCAGCTCACCTATGAAGGACAGGGGGAACACTGAAGCTTTCTTT CASSPMKDRGNTEAFF . TRBJ1-1 TRBD1 TRBV18
TGCAGTCTACAGGGGAACTATGGCTACACCTTC CSLQGNYGYTF . TRBJ1-2 TRBD1 TRBV20-1
TGTGCCAGCAGCTTAGGGGGCCTAGCGGGAGTCAATGAGCAGTTCTTC CASSLGGLAGVNEQFF . TRBJ2-1 TRBD2 TRBV11-2
TGTGCCAGCAGCTTGTCTTACCTAGCGGGAAGGGAGTTCTTC CASSLSYLAGREFF . TRBJ2-1 TRBD2 TRBV5-4
TGTGCCAGCAACATCGGGGAGCTAGCGGGAGGCCCAGATACGCAGTATTTT CASNIGELAGGPDTQYF . TRBJ2-3 TRBD2 TRBV9
TGTGCCAGCAGCTTAGGTCCGTCCGGGGAGCTGTTTTTT CASSLGPSGELFF . TRBJ2-2 . TRBV7-9
TGTGCCAGCAGCCAGACTAGCGACGCAGATACGCAGTATTTT CASSQTSDADTQYF few TRBJ2-3 TRBD2 TRBV9
TGTGCCAGCAGCGGACAGGGAAACACCATATATTTT CASSGQGNTIYF . TRBJ1-3 . TRBV2
TGTGCCAGCAGCTTTAGGACAGCCTTAAAAGAGACCCAGTACTTC CASSFRTALKETQYF . TRBJ2-5 . TRBV7-9
TGTGCCAGCAGTCTGACAGAATTGAACACTGAAGCTTTCTTT CASSLTELNTEAFF . TRBJ1-1 . TRBV7-9
TGTGCCTGGAGACAAGATAGCAATCAGCCCCAGCATTTT CAWRQDSNQPQHF . TRBJ1-5 . TRBV30
TGCGCCAGCAGATCCTCGGGGGATAACTATGGCTACACCTTC CASRSSGDNYGYTF . TRBJ1-2 . TRBV5-1
TGCGCCAGCAGCTCGACAGGGCTTAGCTCCTACGAGCAGTACTTC CASSSTGLSSYEQYF once TRBJ2-7 TRBD1 TRBV5-1
TGTGCCAGCAGTTTATCAATCGGGGAGGCCTACGAGCAGTACTTC CASSLSIGEAYEQYF . TRBJ2-7 . TRBV27
TGTGCCGTGGGGCCCGCCACTGGAAACACCATATATTTT CAVGPATGNTIYF . TRBJ1-3 . TRBV28
TGTGCCAGCAGCTTAGAAGTAGCGGGGGGCTACGAGCAGTACTTC CASSLEVAGGYEQYF . TRBJ2-7 TRBD2 TRBV7-2
TGTGCCAGCAGCGGGGACAGGGGAAGCCAGCCCCAGCATTTT CASSGDRGSQPQHF few TRBJ1-5 TRBD1 TRBV2
TGTGCCAGCAGGGGACAGGGGGTCAATGAGCAGTTCTTC CASRGQGVNEQFF once TRBJ2-1 TRBD1 TRBV3-1/TRBV3-2
TGTGCCAGCTCACCAGGACAGCCGAGCTCTGGAAACACCATATATTTT CASSPGQPSSGNTIYF . TRBJ1-3 . TRBV18
TGTGCCAGCAGCTTTACAGGACTAGCGGCGGGGGATACGCAGTATTTT CASSFTGLAAGDTQYF . TRBJ2-3 TRBD2 TRBV7-2
TGTGCCAGCTCACCACCGTCGGCCAGGGGTAATGGAAACACCATATATTTT CASSPPSARGNGNTIYF . TRBJ1-3 . TRBV18
TGTGCCAGTAGTTCCGGGGGGCGAAAAACTGAAGCTTTCTTT CASSSGGRKTEAFF . TRBJ1-1 . TRBV19
TGTGCCAGCAGTTTAAGAACAGGGGGCTTCACCGGGGAGCTGTTTTTT CASSLRTGGFTGELFF . TRBJ2-2 TRBD1 TRBV27
TGTGCCAGCTCAGGGCCCAGGGTGCCAGATACGCAGTATTTT CASSGPRVPDTQYF . TRBJ2-3 . TRBV18
TGTGCCAGCAGTTATCAACAGTCAGTGGGCTACACCTTC CASSYQQSVGYTF . TRBJ1-2 . TRBV6-6
TGTGCCAGCAGCTTAGACCCCCGAGGGTCCACAGATACGCAGTATTTT CASSLDPRGSTDTQYF . TRBJ2-3 . TRBV7-8
TGTGCCAGTAACTTACTCGGGTTCAATCAGCCCCAGCATTTT CASNLLGFNQPQHF . TRBJ1-5 . TRBV19
TGTGCCAGCAGTGCCCAGGGGGGCACTGAAGCTTTCTTT CASSAQGGTEAFF . TRBJ1-1 TRBD1 TRBV2
TGTGCCAGCAGCGTAGGAGGTGAGCAGTTCTTC CASSVGGEQFF . TRBJ2-1 . TRBV9
TGCGCCAGCAGCCCGCAGGGGGAGAACTATGGCTACACCTTC CASSPQGENYGYTF . TRBJ1-2 TRBD1 TRBV5-1
TGTGCCTGGAGGGAGGGACTAGCGGGGGTCTACGAGCAGTACTTC CAWREGLAGVYEQYF . TRBJ2-7 TRBD2 TRBV30
TGTGCCTCGGGACGGTCGAACACTGAAGCTTTCTTT CASGRSNTEAFF many TRBJ1-1 . TRBV30
TGTGCCAGCAGCCGCCGGACTAGCGGGGGGTTTGATGAGCAGTTCTTC CASSRRTSGGFDEQFF . TRBJ2-1 TRBD2 TRBV7-2
TGTGCCAGCAGCCGTACAGGGACGGGCAATCAGCCCCAGCATTTT CASSRTGTGNQPQHF once TRBJ1-5 . TRBV5-8
TGTGCCAGCAGTTTAATTCGGCGGGGTGCCTACAATGAGCAGTTCTTC CASSLIRRGAYNEQFF . TRBJ2-1 . TRBV28
TGTGCCAGCAGCTTGTACAGTCAAGAGACCCAGTACTTC CASSLYSQETQYF . TRBJ2-5 . TRBV5-6
TGCGCCAGCAGGGACAGTCTCCTCGGGACCCAGTACTTC CASRDSLLGTQYF . TRBJ2-5 . TRBV10-1
TGCAGCGTTGCCGGCAGGGGGCGCCTTGAAGCTTTCTTT CSVAGRGRLEAFF . TRBJ1-1 TRBD1 TRBV29-1
TGTGCCAGCAGCCCCTGGGGGCAGAATTCACCCCTCCACTTT CASSPWGQNSPLHF . TRBJ1-6 . TRBV27
TGTGCCAGCATCCGGGGCGAGCAGTACTTC CASIRGEQYF . TRBJ2-7 . TRBV9
TGCGCCAGCAGCTTAACGACTAGCGGGGGGGCGGATACGCAGTATTTT CASSLTTSGGADTQYF . TRBJ2-3 TRBD2 TRBV5-1